This T cell receptor (beta chain) was captured in a study of blood T cell repertoires in COVID-19. In the source study's methods: Reference gene primer amplification in the assay estimated nucleated cell counts. Repertoires were generated with immunoSEQ multiplex PCR, while TCRdb's copy carries only in-frame clones and drops some. The D gene and trimming were derived from the DNA, and the V and J assignments and clone size from that table. Of hundreds of thousands of clones listed, 85% were seen once; the top ten hold 15% to 20%. The trim removed 0 bases at V and 4 bases at J, leaving 2 bases unmatched. CDR3 length: 14 amino acids. The V gene's germline CDR1 is GTSNPN and CDR2 SVGIG (reference sequence). Participant ages covered about 18 to 100 years across 24 US areas. Each participant's cohort was designated according to participant-reported clinical history. Donors in Cohort 3 who had recovered were those with two negative PCRs, healthcare professional clearance, or resolution of their symptoms.

The sequenced sample was PBMCs or T cells enriched from blood (not recorded which). The sequence was collected from a man aged 35 to 55 who had recovered from COVID-19. This chain joins TRBV30 and TRBJ1-3, with 8 bases fitting TRBD1. As DNA, the CDR3 is TGTGCCTGGAGTGTCGGGACAGGCGGAAACACCATATATTTT. This translates into CAWSVGTGGNTIYF.